This T cell receptor beta chain was profiled in a study of blood T cell repertoires in COVID-19. Overall study: Nucleic acid was either cDNA or gDNA, and it came from T cells, B-cell-depleted T cells, or PBMCs.

The germline V gene encodes CDR1 SGHRS and CDR2 YFSETQ. The V end was cut by 1 base, the J end by 5 bases, with 8 bases between. CDR3 length: 13 amino acids. Original methodology: Scientists estimated how many nucleated cells there were by amplifying reference gene primers. The table came from immunoSEQ multiplex PCR; TCRdb's copy has only in-frame clones and leaves some out. V and J calls and clone size are given by that table; D and trimming were obtained from the DNA. The sample contains roughly 110,000 clones, about four fifths of which appear only once. This TCR was sampled from a man between 65 and 85 years old with acute or convalescent COVID-19. The sample consisted of peripheral blood. The J gene is TRBJ2-3, the V gene TRBV5-1, with D uncertain. The CDR3 is CASSLFSGDTQYF. The CDR3 coding sequence is TGCGCCAGCAGCTTGTTTTCCGGAGATACGCAGTATTTT.